A selection of T cell receptor beta chains follows, all from one sample in a study of blood T cell repertoires in COVID-19. Profiled with immunoSEQ multiplex PCR; TCRdb holds only in-frame clones, not every one. In the table there are about 220,000 clones, around four fifths of which are singletons. The sample was PBMCs or T cells enriched from blood (not recorded which). These receptors all come from a woman aged 40 to 50 who had been exposed to COVID-19. The CDR3 runs from the conserved cysteine through the conserved F or W. The size entry is marked missing in some rows and otherwise reads once, few, many or a size class.

V gene,clone size,J gene,CDR3 protein
TRBV28,few,TRBJ1-1,CASSLAKGVPTEAFF
TRBV4-1,-,TRBJ2-2,CASSPGQARSGELFF
TRBV19,-,TRBJ1-5,CASSIRAGVGRAQHF
TRBV30,-,TRBJ1-2,CAWSVGSGDGYTF
TRBV7-9,-,TRBJ1-6,CASSSGPDSAPLHF
TRBV4-1,-,TRBJ1-4,CASSQYLQGNEKLFF
TRBV6-5,-,TRBJ1-2,CASSIRAPGDYGYTF
TRBV10-2,-,TRBJ2-3,CASSGLAGTTDTQYF
TRBV6-2/TRBV6-3,few,TRBJ2-5,CASSLTRTGETQYF
TRBV4-3,-,TRBJ1-4,CASSATARTNEKLFF
TRBV7-3,-,TRBJ1-2,CASSLDGLGPYGYTF
TRBV10-1,-,TRBJ1-5,CASSEYRTGRHQPQHF
TRBV2,-,TRBJ1-5,CASSVTGDQPQHF
TRBV5-1,-,TRBJ2-1,CASSLSSGTYNEQFF
TRBV5-1,-,TRBJ1-1,CASSLGPAGPNTEAFF
TRBV7-7,once,TRBJ2-6,CASSLGTGTGANVLTF
TRBV30,-,TRBJ1-2,CAWSVGDNQYGYTF
TRBV5-1,once,TRBJ1-2,CASREGPNYGYTF
TRBV6-2/TRBV6-3,-,TRBJ1-5,CASSSRLDRGDQPQHF
TRBV7-3,-,TRBJ2-3,CASSLGTSGTDTQYF
TRBV9,few,TRBJ2-5,CASSLNSVGGLETQYF
TRBV6-2/TRBV6-3,-,TRBJ1-5,CASSPKQRQGARVVMTQHF
TRBV28,-,TRBJ2-7,CASTHRGTHEQYF
TRBV3-1/TRBV3-2,-,TRBJ2-7,CASSQQAGGLDEQYF
TRBV24-1,-,TRBJ2-5,CATSDSGGNQETQYF
TRBV3-1/TRBV3-2,-,TRBJ1-5,CASSPSGGHQPQHF
TRBV20-1,-,TRBJ2-5,CSARNLQTQYF